The 32 T cell receptor beta chains below all came from one sample that was sequenced in a study of EBV T-cell therapy then PD-1 blockade in nasopharyngeal carcinoma. Treatment here: AdE1-LMPpoly-expanded autologous EBV-specific T-cell therapy followed by anti-PD-1 nivolumab. The antigens these receptors bind are not known. Data came from immunoSEQ multiplex PCR; TCRdb stores just in-frame clones and leaves some out. The table shows under 25,000 clones, with 84% occurring only once. The source material was CD8+ T cells from blood, sampled at roughly day 35 from a patient whose treatment included autologous EBV-specific T cells and nivolumab. Receptors were obtained from a man in his forties with nasopharyngeal carcinoma.

The chain carries TRBV5-4 and TRBJ1-1; 7 bases are a match to TRBD1. Germline CDR1 reads SGHNT; CDR2 reads YYREEE (reference sequence). The CDR3 has 15 amino acids. With V trimmed by 3 bases and J by 0 bases, 5 bases remained unmatched. CDR3 region: CASSSTGTMNTEAFF. Written as DNA, the CDR3 is TGTGCCAGCAGCTCGACAGGGACCATGAACACTGAAGCTTTCTTT. The whole variable domain, filled in from reference TRBV5-4 and TRBJ1-1, reads ETGVTQSPTHLIKTRGQQVTLRCSSQSGHNTVSWYQQALGQGPQFIFQYYREEENGRGNFPPRFSGLQFPNYSSELNVNALELDDSALYLCASSSTGTMNTEAFFGQGTRLTVV.

By share of the sample, this clone is medium-sized (0.01 to 0.1%). This chain joins TRBV29-1 and TRBJ1-1; D is undetermined. Trimming stripped 3 bases from V and 1 base from J, with 12 bases between. Germline CDR1 SQVTM, CDR2 ANQGSEA. The CDR3 sequence is 14 residues long. CDR3 bases: TGCAGCGTTGATCTCGGACGCCAGAACACTGAAGCTTTCTTT. It codes for CSVDLGRQNTEAFF. The complete variable domain, with remaining parts taken from reference TRBV29-1 and TRBJ1-1, reads SAVISQKPSRDICQRGTSLTIQCQVDSQVTMMFWYRQQPGQSLTLIATANQGSEATYESGFVIDKFPISRPNLTFSTLTVSNMSPEDSSIYLCSVDLGRQNTEAFFGQGTRLTVV.

The V gene is TRBV6-2 or TRBV6-3, the J gene TRBJ2-1; 8 bases line up with TRBD2. There are 14 residues in the CDR3. Trimming took 5 bases from V and 7 from J; bases not matched to a gene: 7. Per the germline V gene, CDR1 is MNHEY and CDR2 is SVGEGT. For the CDR3, the DNA is TGTGCCAGCAGTAGTAGCGGGGAAGTAAATGAGCAGTTCTTC. It codes for CASSSSGEVNEQFF.

V usage is TRBV6-5 and J usage is TRBJ2-5, with TRBD2 identical over 7 bases. Trimming at V came to 7 bases and at J to 2 bases, leaving 4 bases not matched to a gene. Germline CDR1 reads MNHEY; CDR2 reads SVGAGI. This CDR3 contains 13 residues. CDR3 coding DNA: TGTGCCAGCACGGGACTACGGCAAGAGACCCAGTACTTC. Its translation is CASTGLRQETQYF.

The J gene is TRBJ1-1, the V gene TRBV6-5, with a weak D call TRBD1 (5 bases). Trimming left V 7 bases short and J 4 bases short, with 13 bases between. CDR1 MNHEY and CDR2 SVGAGI come from the germline V gene. This CDR3 spans 13 amino acids. The CDR3 DNA reads TGTGCCAGCACCGGGGGAGAGGCCACTGAAGCTTTCTTT. As protein: CASTGGEATEAFF.

V and J are TRBV7-8 and TRBJ1-1, with 12 bases lining up with TRBD1. The CDR3 is 15 residues long. With 1 base clipped from V and 6 bases from J, the junction kept 3 bases outside the gene matches. In germline, CDR1 is SGHVS, CDR2 FQNEAQ. The CDR3 loop is CASSLGGQGAAEAFF. The CDR3 region has the DNA TGTGCCAGCAGCTTAGGGGGACAGGGGGCCGCTGAAGCTTTCTTT.

The CDR3 DNA reads as TGTGCCAGCAGCTTAGTACCGGACAGGGGGAGAGGTACGCAGTATTTT. Its protein product is CASSLVPDRGRGTQYF. The J gene is TRBJ2-3, the V gene TRBV7-9; TRBD1 agrees at 10 bases. Germline V gives CDR1 SEHNR, CDR2 FQNEAQ (reference sequence). The CDR3 consists of 16 residues. J lost 8 bases, V lost 1 base, and 9 bases had no gene match.

The J gene is TRBJ2-6, the V gene TRBV7-9; 9 nucleotides agree with TRBD1. From germline, CDR1 is SEHNR and CDR2 FQNEAQ (reference sequence). The trim removed 8 bases at V and 3 bases at J, leaving 8 bases unmatched. The CDR3 has 16 amino acids. The CDR3 protein is CASWGQGERGANVLTF. DNA of the CDR3: TGTGCCAGCTGGGGACAGGGAGAACGTGGGGCCAACGTCCTGACTTTC.

This sequence joins TRBV6-4 and TRBJ2-2; 8 bases agree with TRBD1. The CDR3 loop spans 17 amino acids. CDR1 is MRHNA and CDR2 is SNTAGT in the germline V gene. The junction had 11 bases not matched to a gene; V was cut back by 3 bases and J by 5 bases. The CDR3 sequence is CASSEHPGTGRTGELFF. CDR3 bases: TGTGCCAGCAGTGAACACCCCGGGACAGGAAGAACCGGGGAGCTGTTTTTT.

The chain uses TRBV7-6 and TRBJ2-7; D could derive from TRBD1 or TRBD2 (6 bases each). The CDR3 runs to 14 residues. V was clipped by 5 bases and J by 6 bases, with 17 bases between them. The germline V gene encodes CDR1 SGHVS and CDR2 FNYEAQ. The CDR3 nucleotides read TGTGCCAGCAGCGATATAGGGGGGCCCGGCGAGCAGTACTTC. Translating gives CASSDIGGPGEQYF.

This chain connects TRBV29-1 to TRBJ2-5; D is undetermined. V lost 6 bases and J lost 5, with 16 bases in between. Germline CDR1 and CDR2: SQVTM and ANQGSEA. The CDR3 runs 13 residues. CDR3 DNA: TGCAGCGTCGAGCAAGGACGTCGGGAGACCCAGTACTTC. Protein: CSVEQGRRETQYF.

J is TRBJ2-7 and V is TRBV2; D is undetermined. The CDR3 loop spans 12 amino acids. Germline CDR1 reads SNHLY; CDR2 reads FYNNEI. Trimming cost V 8 bases and J 1 base, with 9 bases left between them. The CDR3 loop reads CASPRSSYEQYF. The DNA for the CDR3 is TGTGCCAGCCCCCGATCATCCTACGAGCAGTACTTC.

The genes are TRBV7-8 and TRBJ1-4; perhaps TRBD1 as D (6 bases). The CDR3 sequence is 16 residues long. With 3 bases removed from V and 3 bases from J, the gap between germline ends came to 14 bases. The germline V gene has CDR1 SGHVS and CDR2 FQNEAQ. The CDR3 protein is CASSFGQLNPNEKLFF. Here the CDR3 DNA reads TGTGCCAGCAGCTTCGGACAGCTGAATCCTAATGAAAAACTGTTTTTT.

The chain employs TRBV19 and TRBJ1-2, with a possible D match to TRBD1 (6 bases). Trimming removed 2 bases from V and 3 bases from J, with 16 bases in between. CDR3 length: 16 residues. Germline loops: CDR1 LNHDA, CDR2 SQIVND (reference sequence). The CDR3: CASSILAGEGYYGYTF. In DNA form, the CDR3 reads TGTGCCAGTAGTATACTGGCAGGGGAGGGATACTATGGCTACACCTTC.

J is TRBJ2-1 and V is TRBV7-9, with TRBD2 identical over 8 bases. V dropped 5 bases and J dropped 0; count of bases not matched to a gene: 6. Looked up from germline, CDR1 is SEHNR and CDR2 is FQNEAQ (reference sequence). The CDR3 is made up of 16 amino acids. The CDR3: CASSPRGGPSYNEQFF. CDR3 coding DNA: TGTGCCAGCAGCCCCCGCGGGGGGCCCTCCTACAATGAGCAGTTCTTC.

This clone was seen only once. This rearrangement joins TRBV24-1 to TRBJ2-2, with D possibly TRBD2 on 5 matching bases. This CDR3 is built from 16 residues. Germline V gives CDR1 KGHDR, CDR2 SFDVKD. Trimming stripped 4 bases from V and 1 base from J, with 12 bases between. The CDR3 region is CATSDRTYQNTGELFF. The CDR3, as DNA: TGTGCCACCAGTGACCGGACTTACCAGAACACCGGGGAGCTGTTTTTT.

The rearrangement links TRBV7-9 to TRBJ1-1; TRBD1 aligns across 8 bases. Germline lookup yields CDR1 SEHNR and CDR2 FQNEAQ (reference sequence). V lost 1 base to trimming and J lost 0 bases; unmatched junction nucleotides: 7. The CDR3 has 17 amino acids. CDR3 sequence: CASSLDGTGHMNTEAFF. The CDR3 DNA reads as TGTGCCAGCAGCTTAGATGGGACAGGACATATGAACACTGAAGCTTTCTTT. Based on the CDR3 plus reference TRBV7-9 and TRBJ1-1, the full variable domain is DTGVSQNPRHKITKRGQNVTFRCDPISEHNRLYWYRQTLGQGPEFLTYFQNEAQLEKSRLLSDRFSAERPKGSFSTLEIQRTEQGDSAMYLCASSLDGTGHMNTEAFFGQGTRLTVV.

The rearrangement joins TRBV6-1 to TRBJ1-6, with D tentatively TRBD1 (5 bases). With 3 bases removed from V and 6 bases from J, the gap between germline ends came to 18 bases. The germline CDR1 and CDR2 sequences are MNHNS and SASEGT. The length of the CDR3 is 17 residues. The chain's CDR3 is CASSDPGGELFNSPLHF. The CDR3 region has the DNA TGTGCCAGCAGTGACCCGGGAGGGGAACTATTTAATTCACCCCTCCACTTT.

A remark on this clone: The DNA is omitted, as the CDR3 cannot be located on it reliably, and the CDR3 follows TCRdb's listing. V and J are TRBV29-1 and TRBJ1-1; the D call in the table, TRBD1, was not verified against the DNA. Counting both end residues, the CDR3 totals 9 amino acids. Germline values: CDR1 SQVTM, CDR2 ANQGSEA. The CDR3 spells CSVGSGTFF.

CDR3 residues: CASSALDGAGYTF. CDR3 sequence (DNA): TGTGCCAGCAGCGCCTTGGACGGTGCTGGCTACACCTTC. V usage is TRBV9 and J usage is TRBJ1-2; D unresolved. Germline CDR1 SGDLS, CDR2 YYNGEE. The CDR3 runs 13 residues. V shed 3 bases and J shed 7 bases, with 13 bases lying between them.

CDR3 nucleotides: TGTGCCAGCAGACAGGGGACCTATGGCTACACCTTC. The encoded protein is CASRQGTYGYTF. V gene TRBV12-3 or TRBV12-4 combines with J gene TRBJ1-2, with 7 bases lining up with TRBD1. This CDR3 contains 12 residues. The V gene end was trimmed by 6 bases and the J gene end by 4 bases; junction bases not matched to a gene: 2.

The chain couples TRBV9 to TRBJ2-7, with TRBD1 identical over 8 bases. The V gene end was trimmed by 3 bases and the J gene end by 10 bases; junction bases not matched to a gene: 15. The CDR3 has 15 residues. Germline loops: CDR1 SGDLS, CDR2 YYNGEE. The CDR3 spells CASSASNRAGGEQYF. The CDR3 nucleotides are TGTGCCAGCAGCGCCAGCAACAGAGCAGGGGGCGAACAGTACTTC.

V gene TRBV6-5 combines with J gene TRBJ1-1; weak D call: TRBD1 (5 bases). Germline loops: CDR1 MNHEY, CDR2 SVGAGI. This CDR3 comprises 14 residues. V was cut by 5 bases and J by 7 bases, with 17 bases left in between. Here the CDR3 reads CASSPGTPRDEAFF. CDR3 DNA sequence: TGTGCCAGCAGTCCCGGGACGCCCAGGGATGAAGCTTTCTTT.

This chain uses TRBV13 with TRBJ1-4, with no clear D. Trimming stripped 3 bases from V and 6 bases from J, with 8 bases between. This CDR3 has 13 amino acids. Germline assignment: CDR1 PRHDT and CDR2 FYEKMQ (reference sequence). The CDR3 spells CASSFGSDEKLFF. DNA for the CDR3: TGTGCCAGCAGCTTCGGCAGTGATGAAAAACTGTTTTTT.

This chain links TRBV5-6 with TRBJ2-5; unclear D gene. This CDR3 has 11 residues. Germline CDR1 SGHDT, CDR2 YYEEEE. Trimming left V 4 bases short and J 7 bases short, with 8 bases between. CDR3 bases: TGTGCCAGCAGCAAGTTTGGGACCCAGTACTTC. This gives the protein CASSKFGTQYF.

CDR3 loop: CASSPVGGSNTGELFF. In DNA form, the CDR3 reads TGTGCCAGCAGCCCAGTGGGGGGGTCGAACACCGGGGAGCTGTTTTTT. V is TRBV7-2 and J is TRBJ2-2; 7 positions agree with TRBD2. The CDR3 covers 16 residues. Germline V gene sequence: CDR1 SGHTA, CDR2 FQGNSA. V lost 5 bases and J lost 0; bases outside the gene matches: 6.

The chain joins TRBV28 to TRBJ2-7; D gene uncertain. The V gene's germline CDR1 is MDHEN and CDR2 SYDVKM. The CDR3 spans 14 residues. V shed 11 bases and J shed 2 bases, with 19 bases lying between them. The CDR3 sequence: CALPSTWLPYEQYF. The CDR3, as DNA: TGTGCCCTACCCTCCACGTGGCTCCCCTACGAGCAGTACTTC.

Judged by abundance, this clone is medium-sized. This rearrangement joins TRBV5-6 to TRBJ2-5; 11 bases are a match to TRBD1. The V segment lost 4 bases and the J segment 2 bases; nucleotides outside the gene matches: 4. Germline V gives CDR1 SGHDT, CDR2 YYEEEE. The CDR3 is 15 residues long. CDR3 protein: CASSTGTGGQETQYF. CDR3 bases: TGTGCCAGCAGCACCGGGACAGGGGGACAAGAGACCCAGTACTTC.

The rearrangement uses TRBV5-5 and TRBJ1-5, with TRBD1 matching over 7 bases. V was clipped by 0 bases and J by 4 bases; unmatched bases: 4. Germline assignment: CDR1 SGHKS and CDR2 YYEKEE (reference sequence). There are 15 residues in the CDR3. The CDR3 DNA follows: TGTGCCAGCAGCTTGGAAGGGACAGCTAATCAGCCCCAGCATTTT. It encodes CASSLEGTANQPQHF.

The V gene is TRBV7-9, the J gene TRBJ2-7; 8 nucleotides agree with TRBD1. Per the germline V gene, CDR1 is SEHNR and CDR2 is FQNEAQ (reference sequence). The CDR3 runs 17 residues. J gave up 5 bases and V 2 bases, and 14 bases lay outside the gene matches. CDR3 bases: TGTGCCAGCAGCTTAAGCCGGGGGAGGACAGGGACCCACGAGCAGTACTTC. Residues: CASSLSRGRTGTHEQYF.

A note on this clone: Other DNA sequences in the same sample also yield this CDR3. The chain has TRBV27 and TRBJ1-2; 8 bases align to TRBD1. J gave up 5 bases and V 3 bases, and 5 bases lay outside the gene matches. The germline CDR1 and CDR2 sequences are MNHEY and SMNVEV (reference sequence). The CDR3 is made up of 14 amino acids. The CDR3 region has the DNA TGTGCCAGCAGTTTCGGACAGGGAGTGTATGGCTACACCTTC. It codes for CASSFGQGVYGYTF.

The V gene is TRBV15, the J gene TRBJ1-4; possible D gene TRBD1, 6 bases. Germline assignment: CDR1 LNHNV and CDR2 YYDKDF (reference sequence). This CDR3 has 15 amino acids. Trimming removed 1 base at V and 5 bases at J, with 11 bases between. CDR3 amino acids: CATSRATGGNEKLFF. In DNA, the CDR3 is TGTGCCACCAGCAGAGCCACCGGGGGCAATGAAAAACTGTTTTTT.